This T cell receptor (beta chain) emerged from a study of blood T cell repertoires in COVID-19 (dated by TCRdb to the early 2020s). General notes on the study: Samples covering the acute and convalescent phases of COVID-19 were provided by collaborators in the United States, Italy and Spain. Sample metadata almost always included a de-identified subject ID, COVID-19 status, age in years and sex. The prospective study material was composed of cDNA or gDNA derived from T cells, B-cell-depleted T cells, or PBMCs. Subjects who had been exposed to COVID-19, were actively infected with it, or had recovered from it provided the deeply sampled blood TCRbeta repertoires that made up the dataset. Where available, HLA class I and class II types were taken from metadata supplied by the sample provider and were not determined by assay-based typing. Samples came from the ongoing ImmuneRACE study (first 160 participants) plus 1,254 subjects from 6 global collaborators. The repertoires were released in a freely available public database meant as a resource for research on the immune response to SARS-CoV-2.

TCRbeta CDR3 regions were amplified from genomic DNA by means of the immunoSEQ Assay, a bias-controlled multiplex PCR. The paper's data handling went like this. Nucleated cell counts per sample were estimated from amplification of reference gene primers within the assay. Sequence reads were collapsed and filtered to measure the absolute abundance of every unique TCRbeta CDR3 rearrangement. Productive Simpson clonality was computed per sample as the square root of Simpson's diversity index over productive rearrangements. TCRdb took this table from immuneACCESS and kept in-frame rearrangements with V and J called. Such tables lack part of the clones; where checked against another copy, unresolved V genes explain under half of the gap, and the rest is unexplained. V and J calls and clone size come straight from that table; D and trimming were deduced from the DNA. For this sample there are approximately 300,000 clones; roughly 90% appear just once. The ten top clones hold 2% to 3% of the sample.

What the authors observed across the whole study: Clinical and demographic metadata were provided uncurated, with the amount varying by source and participant.

With respect to this clone: The antigen it recognizes is unknown. No much larger clone exists at a distance of one base, and base qualities are not known.

Participants in the prospective study were aged 18 to 89 years, lived in 20 to 30 United States geographic areas, and enrolled through a virtual design. Cohort assignment in the prospective study relied on participant-reported clinical history from a screening survey and a study questionnaire. For ImmuneRACE Cohort 3, a participant was defined as recovered based on two consecutive negative NP/OP PCR tests, clearance by a healthcare professional, or resolution of symptoms. In the prospective study, mobile phlebotomists collected whole blood, serum and a nasopharyngeal or oropharyngeal swab from each participant. Over a 2-month period, participants in the prospective study had the option of providing additional blood draws and questionnaires. Prospective study blood samples were shipped either frozen or at room temperature before DNA extraction. The CDR3 measures 11 amino acids from cysteine to phenylalanine. Solely the CDR3 DNA is kept, with 33 bases framed from the first base. CDR1 and CDR2 are drawn from the germline V gene: MNHNS, SASEGT. V and J lose 5 bases and 8 bases, and a span of 7 bases separates them.

The receptor comes from a man in his 60s who had recovered from COVID-19. Sample: PBMCs or T cells enriched from blood (not recorded which). The V gene is TRBV6-1 and the J gene is TRBJ2-1; the D gene assignment is ambiguous. The CDR3 loop reads CASSYSYEQFF. The nucleotides are TGTGCCAGCAGTTATTCTTATGAGCAGTTCTTC.